The 23 T cell receptor beta chains listed next were all sequenced from one sample in a study of blood T cells in healthy people across ages. The authors ran a second PCR of 7 to 11 cycles using a sample-barcoded 5' primer and a J-beta primer mix. MiXCR, applied by TCRdb to the 5' RACE reads, yields one record per CDR3 protein. The repertoire holds roughly 830,000 distinct CDR3 sequences, with around two thirds as singletons. Source material: blood. These receptors were taken from a man aged 25-45 years in good health.

The chain carries TRBV7-9 and TRBJ1-3, with D perhaps TRBD1 (6 bases). CDR3 length: 15 residues. Germline lookup yields CDR1 SEHNR and CDR2 FQNEAQ (reference sequence). The V end lost 4 bases, the J end lost 2 bases, and 12 bases lay between the germline ends. The CDR3 nucleotides read TGTGCCAGCAGCTCGATAGGGGGTCCTGGAAACACCATATATTTT. Encoded protein: CASSSIGGPGNTIYF.

The rearrangement joins TRBV7-9 to TRBJ2-4; D is undetermined. Germline CDR1 reads SEHNR; CDR2 reads FQNEAQ (reference sequence). Trimming took off 3 bases at V and 12 bases at J, with 18 bases between the two ends. This CDR3 comprises 14 residues. CDR3 DNA: TGTGCCAGCAGCTTCCCGGGCTCGTCTTATCCTCAGTACTTC. Translating gives CASSFPGSSYPQYF. The variable domain in full, completed from reference TRBV7-9 and TRBJ2-4, reads DTGVSQNPRHKITKRGQNVTFRCDPISEHNRLYWYRQTLGQGPEFLTYFQNEAQLEKSRLLSDRFSAERPKGSFSTLEIQRTEQGDSAMYLCASSFPGSSYPQYFGAGTRLSVL.

J is TRBJ2-5 and V is TRBV5-1; D is possibly TRBD2 (6 bases). Trimming pared 2 bases from V and 2 bases from J, leaving 10 bases between. From germline, CDR1 is SGHRS and CDR2 YFSETQ. The CDR3 loop spans 14 amino acids. CDR3 amino acids: CASSFRGNQETQYF. The CDR3, as DNA: TGCGCCAGCAGCTTTCGGGGGAATCAAGAGACCCAGTACTTC. Full variable domain (rest looked up from reference TRBV5-1 and TRBJ2-5): KAGVTQTPRYLIKTRGQQVTLSCSPISGHRSVSWYQQTPGQGLQFLFEYFSETQRNKGNFPGRFSGRQFSNSRSEMNVSTLELGDSALYLCASSFRGNQETQYFGPGTRLLVL.

This chain connects TRBV6-5 to TRBJ2-2; TRBD1 matches 12 bases. V lost 5 bases and J lost 3; bases outside the gene matches: 4. Germline CDR1 MNHEY, CDR2 SVGAGI. The CDR3 totals 16 residues. Here the CDR3 DNA reads TGTGCCAGCAGTCAGGGGACAGGGGGCGACACCGGGGAGCTGTTTTTT. Protein sequence: CASSQGTGGDTGELFF.

The gene calls are TRBV11-2 and TRBJ2-1; 14 nucleotides line up with TRBD2. There are 16 residues in the CDR3. Germline lookup yields CDR1 SGHAT and CDR2 FQNNGV. The V and J ends lost 4 bases and 7 bases, in that order; junction bases with no gene match: 6. The CDR3 is CASSSTTSGGANEQFF. In nucleotides, the CDR3 is TGTGCCAGCAGCTCAACGACTAGCGGGGGGGCAAATGAGCAGTTCTTC.

The chain combines TRBV6-2 or TRBV6-3 with TRBJ1-5; no clear D. From germline, CDR1 is MNHEY and CDR2 SVGEGT. The CDR3 consists of 13 residues. Trimming removed 4 bases from V and 3 bases from J, with 7 bases in between. In nucleotides, the CDR3 is TGTGCCAGCAGTTTACCCTACAATCAGCCCCAGCATTTT. It yields the protein CASSLPYNQPQHF.

This clonotype was observed a handful of times. The chain couples TRBV29-1 to TRBJ2-4; 8 bases are a match to TRBD2. The CDR3 has 13 residues. V shed 6 bases and J 3 bases; nucleotides not matched to a gene: 4. Germline V gene data show CDR1 as SQVTM and CDR2 as ANQGSEA. CDR3 region: CSVGGGRKNIQYF. The CDR3 DNA reads TGCAGCGTGGGCGGGGGGCGCAAAAACATTCAGTACTTC. The variable domain in full, completed from reference TRBV29-1 and TRBJ2-4, reads SAVISQKPSRDICQRGTSLTIQCQVDSQVTMMFWYRQQPGQSLTLIATANQGSEATYESGFVIDKFPISRPNLTFSTLTVSNMSPEDSSIYLCSVGGGRKNIQYFGAGTRLSVL.

The chain uses TRBV4-3 and TRBJ2-7, with 9 positions matching TRBD1. The CDR3 loop spans 14 amino acids. Looked up from germline, CDR1 is LGHNA and CDR2 is YSLEER. The V gene end was trimmed by 3 bases and the J gene end by 9 bases; junction bases not matched to a gene: 9. CDR3 sequence: CASSQGDRDFRQYF. The CDR3 DNA follows: TGCGCCAGCAGCCAGGGGGACAGGGATTTTCGGCAGTACTTC.

V and J are TRBV29-1 and TRBJ2-3; TRBD1 matches at 8 bases. The germline V gene has CDR1 SQVTM and CDR2 ANQGSEA. CDR3 length equals 15 residues. The junction had 5 bases not matched to a gene; V was cut back by 2 bases and J by 1 base. In nucleotides, the CDR3 is TGCAGCGTTGAAACACAGGGGGTACGCACAGATACGCAGTATTTT. This gives the protein CSVETQGVRTDTQYF.

This clonotype appeared once. The chain links TRBV27 to TRBJ2-5, with a possible D match to TRBD2 (6 bases). Germline V gene data show CDR1 as MNHEY and CDR2 as SMNVEV (reference sequence). This CDR3 region has 15 residues. Trimming cost V 3 bases and J 5 bases, with 16 bases left between them. The CDR3 spells CASSFNLGEVETQYF. The CDR3, as DNA: TGTGCCAGCAGTTTTAATCTAGGGGAGGTCGAGACCCAGTACTTC.

This chain joins TRBV15 and TRBJ2-5; 12 bases align to TRBD2. V shed 3 bases, J shed 3 bases, and the junction held 5 bases outside the gene matches. CDR1 is LNHNV and CDR2 is YYDKDF in the germline V gene (reference sequence). The CDR3 has 16 residues. This CDR3 is CATSRLAGGNKETQYF. The CDR3 DNA is TGTGCCACCAGCAGGCTAGCGGGGGGGAATAAAGAGACCCAGTACTTC.

V gene TRBV4-3 combines with J gene TRBJ2-7; 7 bases line up with TRBD2. J lost 1 base, V lost 5 bases, and 5 bases had no gene match. The CDR3 covers 14 residues. Germline lookup yields CDR1 LGHNA and CDR2 YSLEER. The CDR3 region has the DNA TGCGCCAGCAGCTCAGGACTAGTTTCCTACGAGCAGTACTTC. The encoded protein is CASSSGLVSYEQYF.

Only a few counts were recorded for this clonotype. The rearrangement uses TRBV10-3 and TRBJ2-7; 8 nucleotides line up with TRBD1. From germline, CDR1 is ENHRY and CDR2 SYGVKD. V shed 4 bases, J shed 9 bases, and the junction held 2 bases outside the gene matches. The CDR3 has 11 amino acids. The CDR3 reads CAISGQGAQYF. The CDR3, as DNA: TGTGCCATCAGTGGTCAGGGGGCGCAGTACTTC.

V usage is TRBV29-1 and J usage is TRBJ2-7; D may match TRBD1 or TRBD2 (5 bases each). Germline loops: CDR1 SQVTM, CDR2 ANQGSEA. The CDR3 covers 14 residues. The germline V and J ends were trimmed by 3 bases and 6 bases, with 18 bases remaining between them. The CDR3 loop reads CSVDSAAGTGEQYF. The CDR3 DNA reads TGCAGCGTTGATTCCGCGGCAGGGACGGGCGAGCAGTACTTC.

Many counts were recorded for this clonotype. V gene TRBV3-1 combines with J gene TRBJ2-4; TRBD2 matches at 7 bases. V gave up 1 base and J gave up 3 bases; unmatched junction bases: 3. The CDR3 covers 15 residues. CDR1 LGHDT and CDR2 YNNKEL come from the germline V gene (reference sequence). The CDR3 loop is CASSQGGGVKNIQYF. The CDR3 nucleotides are TGTGCCAGCAGCCAAGGGGGAGGGGTCAAAAACATTCAGTACTTC.

This clonotype was seen a single time. A much larger clone differs from this one at a single base, so this may be a read error. The chain is built from TRBV20-1 and TRBJ2-5; D unclear. The J call may not be correct, given that the DNA end is closer to TRBJ2-1. The CDR3 has 15 residues. Germline V gene lookup returns CDR1 DFQATT and CDR2 SNEGSKA (reference sequence). The CDR3 region is CSARDGKEAQETQFF. The CDR3 coding sequence is TGCAGTGCTAGAGATGGGAAAGAGGCGCAAGAGACCCAGTTCTTC.

The chain joins TRBV27 to TRBJ2-5; D may correspond to TRBD1 or TRBD2 (5 bases each). Germline CDR1 reads MNHEY; CDR2 reads SMNVEV (reference sequence). V gave up 2 bases and J gave up 5 bases, with 15 bases separating them. There are 15 residues in the CDR3. The CDR3 sequence is CASSLEGPRWETQYF. CDR3 nucleotides: TGTGCCAGCAGTTTAGAGGGACCGAGATGGGAGACCCAGTACTTC.

This clonotype came up a few times. The chain combines TRBV7-8 with TRBJ2-6; tentatively, D is TRBD1 (7 bases). CDR1 and CDR2 from the germline V gene are SGHVS and FQNEAQ. This CDR3 is 16 amino acids long. V dropped 2 bases and J dropped 0 bases, with 8 bases sitting between them. CDR3 sequence reads: CASSLQGGSGANVLTF. As DNA, the CDR3 is TGTGCCAGCAGCTTACAGGGGGGCTCTGGGGCCAACGTCCTGACTTTC.

J is TRBJ1-1 and V is TRBV20-1, with 7 positions matching TRBD1. The CDR3 sequence is 14 residues long. V shed 0 bases and J 7 bases; nucleotides not matched to a gene: 8. Germline loops: CDR1 DFQATT, CDR2 SNEGSKA (reference sequence). The CDR3 DNA reads TGCAGTGCTAGAGAAACAGGGGCTTCTGGTGAAGCTTTCTTT. Amino acid sequence: CSARETGASGEAFF.

The chain couples TRBV7-3 to TRBJ1-1, with D hard to call. The CDR3 totals 14 residues. The germline gives CDR1 SGHTA, CDR2 FQGTGA. V was trimmed by 5 bases and J by 0 bases, leaving 10 bases between them. The CDR3, as DNA: TGTGCCAGCAGCCCCGGAGGGATGAACACTGAAGCTTTCTTT. It codes for CASSPGGMNTEAFF.

V gene TRBV9 combines with J gene TRBJ2-5; D gene ambiguous. Germline V gene data show CDR1 as SGDLS and CDR2 as YYNGEE. The CDR3 sequence is 14 residues long. The ends were cut back, 4 bases at V and 1 base at J, with 11 bases in the middle. The CDR3 DNA sequence: TGTGCCAGCAGCCGACGGGCTAGCCAAGAGACCCAGTACTTC. Translated, it gives CASSRRASQETQYF.

V and J are TRBV7-9 and TRBJ2-5, with unresolved D. The end of the DNA is better explained by TRBJ2-7, so the J call may be wrong. The germline CDR1 and CDR2 sequences are SEHNR and FQNEAQ (reference sequence). The CDR3 spans 12 residues. The CDR3 loop reads CASSLAQAEQYF. The CDR3 DNA is TGTGCCAGCAGCTTAGCGCAGGCCGAGCAGTACTTC.

The chain uses TRBV16 and TRBJ1-1, with a weak D call TRBD1 (5 bases). CDR1 and CDR2 (germline): KGHSY, FQNENV. The V gene lost 0 bases and the J gene lost 12 bases, with 17 bases spanning the gap. The CDR3 runs 14 residues. CDR3 in DNA: TGTGCCAGCAGCCAATCGATCGGGGGATTGGAACCTTTCTTT. Translated: CASSQSIGGLEPFF.